This T cell receptor (beta chain) was recorded in a study of blood T cell repertoires in COVID-19. At the level of the study: The United States, Italy and Spain supplied acute and convalescent COVID-19 samples.

As handled by the study authors: Estimates of nucleated cell counts were drawn from the amplification of reference gene primers. TCRdb keeps only in-frame clones here, not all; method: immunoSEQ multiplex PCR. For V, J and clone size, that table is used; D and trimming come from the DNA. The repertoire holds over 450,000 clones, with around 90% as singletons. Germline CDR1 and CDR2: LNHDA and SQIVND (reference sequence). The CDR3 has 14 amino acids. V lost 6 bases and J lost 5; bases outside the gene matches: 5. Seattle participants joined during active infection and were tracked over time. This sequence originates from a woman in her fifties or sixties with COVID-19, enrolled during active disease. The sample consisted of peripheral blood. The chain employs TRBV19 and TRBJ1-2; 11 positions agree with TRBD1. The CDR3 loop reads CASRAGTGGYGYTF. CDR3 in DNA: TGTGCCAGTAGGGCCGGGACAGGGGGTTATGGCTACACCTTC.